The rows below give T cell receptor beta chains drawn from one sample of a study of T cells expressing NK-cell markers. Each CDR3 protein gets one entry in TCRdb, which reprocessed the 5' RACE reads and gives no DNA. The sample's table shows 150,000 to 180,000 distinct CDR3 sequences. The source material was blood T cells: a sorted CD56 or NKG2C T cell subset, CD4+ or CD8+ T cells, or bulk PBMC T cells (not recorded which). All receptors come from a woman between 50 and 59 years old in good health. CDR3s include the opening cysteine and the closing phenylalanine or tryptophan.

TRBJ2-1,TRBV20-1,CSAREPRDYNEQFF
TRBJ2-1,TRBV6-5,CASGPAPWNEQFF
TRBJ2-5,TRBV9,CASSPRGEQETQYF
TRBJ2-7,TRBV19,CASSMGGGISYEQYF
TRBJ2-7,TRBV20-1,CSADRPSYEQYF
TRBJ2-5,TRBV4-1,CASSQDPRTHQETQYF
TRBJ2-2,TRBV29-1,CSATGGDTGELFF
TRBJ2-1,TRBV20-1,CSARDRLDFNEQFF
TRBJ2-7,TRBV7-6,CASSLARTGGPYEQYF
TRBJ2-1,TRBV11-2,CASSLDLAGGNLKLHNEQFF
TRBJ2-1,TRBV19,CASSPLTSGVYNEQFF
TRBJ1-5,TRBV29-1,CSVAGGLGSSHQPQHF
TRBJ2-1,TRBV10-3,CAISSGRVNEQFF
TRBJ1-2,TRBV29-1,CSVAGLKGYTF
TRBJ2-3,TRBV12-3/TRBV12-4,CASRGTSGMFVSTDTQYF
TRBJ2-2,TRBV6-1,CASSVRRDSGDAGELFF
TRBJ2-1,TRBV6-5,CASSYAGGQGVFF
TRBJ2-1,TRBV4-1,CASSILAGEKGNEQFF
TRBJ2-1,TRBV6-5,CASSMTGVGGEQFF
TRBJ2-7,TRBV9,CASSVDGKPYEQYF
TRBJ2-7,TRBV4-2,CASSQAGTGNSYEQYF
TRBJ2-1,TRBV2,CASSEGSGRFDEQFF
TRBJ1-2,TRBV25-1,CASSEIGTGSGYTF
TRBJ2-7,TRBV29-1,CSVEEVLGGIQQYF
TRBJ2-1,TRBV12-3/TRBV12-4,CASRSDYNEQFF
TRBJ2-5,TRBV4-2,CASSQVGSGDETQYF
TRBJ2-4,TRBV14,CASSQGGHGIQYF
TRBJ2-1,TRBV5-1,CASSQVAKGVNEQFF
TRBJ2-2,TRBV19,CASSWILNTGELFF
TRBJ2-3,TRBV6-6,CASSSTSGRADTQYF
TRBJ1-4,TRBV7-9,CASSQGQGSEKLFF
TRBJ2-2,TRBV11-2,CASSSDALSGTGELFF
TRBJ2-3,TRBV11-2,CASSPRRTDTQYF
TRBJ2-2,TRBV11-2,CASSTGTGGTGELFF
TRBJ2-2,TRBV10-3,CAITPSGGAGTGELFF
TRBJ2-5,TRBV7-9,CASSSRGFETQYF
TRBJ1-2,TRBV27,CASSLIFETDPYGYTF
TRBJ1-2,TRBV6-5,CASTPGSDGYTF
TRBJ2-1,TRBV7-7,CASSLGGGDRNSYNEQFF
TRBJ1-1,TRBV27,CASKVRTGADTEAFF
TRBJ1-1,TRBV9,CASSAPIPGTEAFF
TRBJ2-1,TRBV12-3/TRBV12-4,CASWARWIHNEQFF
TRBJ2-1,TRBV2,CASSPNNLKPEQFF